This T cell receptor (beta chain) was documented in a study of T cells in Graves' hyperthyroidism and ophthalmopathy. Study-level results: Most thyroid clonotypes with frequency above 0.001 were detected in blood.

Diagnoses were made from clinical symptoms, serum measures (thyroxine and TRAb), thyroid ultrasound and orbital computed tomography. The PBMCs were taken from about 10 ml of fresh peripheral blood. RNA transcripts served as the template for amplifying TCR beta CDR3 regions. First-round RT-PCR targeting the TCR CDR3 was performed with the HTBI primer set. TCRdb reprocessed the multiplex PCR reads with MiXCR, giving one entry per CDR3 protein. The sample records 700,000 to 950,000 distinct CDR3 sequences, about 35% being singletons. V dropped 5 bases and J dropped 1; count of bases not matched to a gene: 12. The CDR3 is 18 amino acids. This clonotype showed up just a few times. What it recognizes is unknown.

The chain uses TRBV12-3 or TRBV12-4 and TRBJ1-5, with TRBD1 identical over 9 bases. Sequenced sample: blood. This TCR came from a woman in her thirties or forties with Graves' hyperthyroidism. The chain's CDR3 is CASSPGQGTVRSNQPQHF. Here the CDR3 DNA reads TGTGCCAGCAGTCCGGGACAGGGAACTGTGAGAAGCAATCAGCCCCAGCATTTT.